This paragraph reports one TCR beta chain. Its target is unknown. Original data processing: Lowest detectable productive clonotype frequency was 2.59 x 10-5. Clones were sequenced by immunoSEQ multiplex PCR, and TCRdb holds only the in-frame ones, with some missing. V, J and clone size are taken as reported in that table, and D and trimming were inferred from the DNA itself. The data hold tens of thousands of clones, with around three quarters observed a single time. Trimming stripped 4 bases from V and 2 bases from J, with 12 bases between. The CDR3 contains 15 residues. Germline assignment: CDR1 MNHNS and CDR2 SASEGT. Buffy coats from healthy blood donors served as controls. This sample was taken from a study of STAT5B mutations in CD4+ large granular lymphocyte leukemia. Study-wide findings and caveats: The CD4+ versus CD8+ T-LGLL clonality difference may reflect limited sample size. Main leukemic clonotypes were patient-specific, but around 25% appeared at low frequency elsewhere.

Sequencing was done on a sample of CD4+ T cells from blood buffy coats. This sequence joins TRBV6-1 and TRBJ1-3; tentative D call: TRBD1 (6 bases). This receptor was identified in a human donor in good health. CDR3 bases: TGTGCCAGCAGTGCGTTAGGGGGGACTGGAAACACCATATATTTT. Translated: CASSALGGTGNTIYF.